These 7 T cell receptor beta chains were sequenced from one sample in a study of blood T cell repertoires in COVID-19. Clones were read by immunoSEQ multiplex PCR, and TCRdb kept only the in-frame ones, dropping some. The data contain about 230,000 clones, about 85% of them singletons. The sequenced sample consisted of peripheral blood. All receptors derive from a woman older than 75 with active or convalescent COVID-19.

The rearrangement joins TRBV4-2 to TRBJ2-1, with 9 bases lining up with TRBD2. Trimming cost V 3 bases and J 0 bases; bases outside gene matches: 0. The CDR3 consists of 15 residues. Germline CDR1 reads LGHNA; CDR2 reads YNFKEQ. CDR3 in amino acids: CASSQGLASYNEQFF. The CDR3 coding sequence is TGTGCCAGCAGCCAGGGACTAGCCTCCTACAATGAGCAGTTCTTC.

This chain uses TRBV2 with TRBJ2-7, with 9 nucleotides matching TRBD2. The V gene's germline CDR1 is SNHLY and CDR2 FYNNEI. Trimming cost V 6 bases and J 0 bases; bases outside gene matches: 6. This CDR3 comprises 15 residues. For the CDR3, the DNA is TGTGCCAGCAGCGCGGGGGGGGTAAGCTCCTACGAGCAGTACTTC. Protein product: CASSAGGVSSYEQYF.

The V gene is TRBV6-5, the J gene TRBJ1-1; weak D call: TRBD1 (5 bases). Per the germline V gene, CDR1 is MNHEY and CDR2 is SVGAGI. Trimming removed 6 bases from V and 11 bases from J, with 16 bases in between. The CDR3 contains 12 residues. DNA for the CDR3: TGTGCCAGCAGCCGCTATCAGGGAATCGCTTTCTTT. Translation: CASSRYQGIAFF.

The chain is built from TRBV5-4 and TRBJ2-7; TRBD1 is a possible D gene (5 bases). The CDR3 totals 13 residues. V was cut by 3 bases and J by 2 bases, with 9 bases left in between. The germline CDR1 and CDR2 sequences are SGHNT and YYREEE (reference sequence). CDR3 coding DNA: TGTGCCAGCAGCTCGATGGACACCTACGAGCAGTACTTC. Amino acid sequence: CASSSMDTYEQYF.

The CDR3 protein is CASSLSRAGTEAFF. CDR3 coding DNA: TGTGCCAGCAGTTTATCCAGGGCCGGGACTGAAGCTTTCTTT. This chain links TRBV27 with TRBJ1-1, with D possibly matching TRBD1 (5 bases). CDR3 length equals 14 residues. Deletions cut 0 bases from V and 5 bases from J, with 10 bases between. Germline loops: CDR1 MNHEY, CDR2 SMNVEV (reference sequence).

The chain links TRBV7-8 to TRBJ2-2, with 10 positions matching TRBD2. This CDR3 contains 20 residues. The J segment lost 5 bases and the V segment lost 1 base, leaving 16 bases of the junction unmatched. Germline-derived CDR1 and CDR2 are SGHVS and FQNEAQ. This CDR3 is CASSLEKLAGLIDKTGELFF. As DNA, the CDR3 is TGTGCCAGCAGCTTAGAGAAACTAGCGGGGCTTATTGACAAAACCGGGGAGCTGTTTTTT. Using reference TRBV7-8 and TRBJ2-2 for the parts outside the CDR3, the full variable domain is GAGVSQSPRYKVAKRGQDVALRCDPISGHVSLFWYQQALGQGPEFLTYFQNEAQLDKSGLPSDRFFAERPEGSVSTLKIQRTQQEDSAVYLCASSLEKLAGLIDKTGELFFGEGSRLTVL.

The rearrangement links TRBV5-1 to TRBJ2-5; D is ambiguous. The V end lost 4 bases, the J end lost 5 bases, and 6 bases lay between the germline ends. This CDR3 is 11 amino acids long. Germline V gene lookup returns CDR1 SGHRS and CDR2 YFSETQ. CDR3 loop: CASSAMETQYF. In DNA, the CDR3 is TGCGCCAGCAGCGCGATGGAGACCCAGTACTTC.